This T cell receptor beta chain was captured in a study of T-cell memory formation after mild COVID-19. General study results and limits: Of the contracting clones, CD4+ ones lay mainly in CM and EM, and CD8+ ones in EMRA. Memory from before infection featured some responding clones, which suggests cross-reactive memory joined.

A few counts support this clonotype. Antigen: not known. Via MiXCR, TCRdb re-called the 5' RACE reads, giving one row per CDR3 protein. Here the sample spans hundreds of thousands of distinct CDR3 sequences, approximately 25% being singletons. Losses at the gene ends were 0 bases for V and 3 bases for J; bases not matched to a gene: 2. CDR3 length: 15 residues. The germline CDR1 and CDR2 sequences are SGHRS and YFSETQ. The receptor was derived from an adult woman who had mild COVID-19 (a few samples of this study predate the infection). Cell type and time point are not known. The chain has TRBV5-1 and TRBJ2-7; 11 nucleotides match TRBD2. The sample consisted of PBMCs or a T cell subset sorted from them (not recorded which). The CDR3 DNA sequence: TGCGCCAGCAGCTTGGCAACTAGCGGGGGCTACGAGCAGTACTTC. This codes for CASSLATSGGYEQYF.